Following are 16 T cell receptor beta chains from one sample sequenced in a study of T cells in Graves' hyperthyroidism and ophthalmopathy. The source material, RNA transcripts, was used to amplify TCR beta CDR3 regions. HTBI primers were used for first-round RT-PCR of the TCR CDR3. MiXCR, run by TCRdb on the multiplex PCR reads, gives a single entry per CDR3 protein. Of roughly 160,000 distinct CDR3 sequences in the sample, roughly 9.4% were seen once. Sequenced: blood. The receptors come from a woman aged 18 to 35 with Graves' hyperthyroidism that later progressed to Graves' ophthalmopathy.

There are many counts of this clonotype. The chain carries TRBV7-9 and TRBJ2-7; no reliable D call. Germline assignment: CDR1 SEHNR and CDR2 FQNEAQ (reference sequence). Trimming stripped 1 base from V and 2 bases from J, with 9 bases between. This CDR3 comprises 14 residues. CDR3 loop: CASSLGQNPYEQYF. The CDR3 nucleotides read TGTGCCAGCAGCTTAGGGCAGAACCCCTACGAGCAGTACTTC.

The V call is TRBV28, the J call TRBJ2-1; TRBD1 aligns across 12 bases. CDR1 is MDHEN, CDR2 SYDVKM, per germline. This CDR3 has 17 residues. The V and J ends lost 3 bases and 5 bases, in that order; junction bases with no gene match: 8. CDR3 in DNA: TGTGCCAGCAGTTTCTCAACCGGGACAGGGGGCCACAATGAGCAGTTCTTC. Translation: CASSFSTGTGGHNEQFF.

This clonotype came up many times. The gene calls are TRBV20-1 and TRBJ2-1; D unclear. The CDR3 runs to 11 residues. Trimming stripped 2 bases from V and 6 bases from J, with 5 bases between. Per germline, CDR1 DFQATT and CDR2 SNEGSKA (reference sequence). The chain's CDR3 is CSARPANEQFF. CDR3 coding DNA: TGCAGTGCTAGACCGGCCAATGAGCAGTTCTTC.

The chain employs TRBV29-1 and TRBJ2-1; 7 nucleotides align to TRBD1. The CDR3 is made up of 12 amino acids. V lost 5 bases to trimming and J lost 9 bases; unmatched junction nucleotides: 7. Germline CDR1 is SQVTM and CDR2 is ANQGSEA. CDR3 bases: TGCAGCGTTTACGGGACAGACAGTGAGCAGTTCTTC. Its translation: CSVYGTDSEQFF.

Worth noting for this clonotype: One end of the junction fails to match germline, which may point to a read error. The CDR3 region has the DNA TGTGCCGGCAGCCCACACGCTGGGTATTCCGACACTGAAGCTTTCTTT. Its translation: CAGSPHAGYSDTEAFF. This sequence joins TRBV7-2 and TRBJ1-1, with D unclear. The CDR3 is 16 residues long. The germline CDR1 and CDR2 sequences are SGHTA and FQGNSA.

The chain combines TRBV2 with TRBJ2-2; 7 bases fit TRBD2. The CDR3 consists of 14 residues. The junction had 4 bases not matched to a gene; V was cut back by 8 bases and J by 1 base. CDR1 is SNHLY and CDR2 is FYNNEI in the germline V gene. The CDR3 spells CASSLAGNTGELFF. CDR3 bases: TGTGCCAGCTCCTTAGCGGGGAACACCGGGGAGCTGTTTTTT.

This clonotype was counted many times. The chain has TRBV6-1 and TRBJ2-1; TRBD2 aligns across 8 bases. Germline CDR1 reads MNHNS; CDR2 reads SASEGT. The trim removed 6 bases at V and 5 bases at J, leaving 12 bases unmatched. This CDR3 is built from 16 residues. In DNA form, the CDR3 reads TGTGCCAGCAGCCCAAACCGAGCGGGAGCTAACAATGAGCAGTTCTTC. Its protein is CASSPNRAGANNEQFF.

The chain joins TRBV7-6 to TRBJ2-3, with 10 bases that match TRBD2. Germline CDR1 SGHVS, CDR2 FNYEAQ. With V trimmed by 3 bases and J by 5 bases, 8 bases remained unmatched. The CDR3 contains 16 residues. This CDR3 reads CASSFSSGGSVDTQYF. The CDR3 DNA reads TGTGCCAGCAGCTTCTCTAGCGGGGGATCCGTAGATACGCAGTATTTT.

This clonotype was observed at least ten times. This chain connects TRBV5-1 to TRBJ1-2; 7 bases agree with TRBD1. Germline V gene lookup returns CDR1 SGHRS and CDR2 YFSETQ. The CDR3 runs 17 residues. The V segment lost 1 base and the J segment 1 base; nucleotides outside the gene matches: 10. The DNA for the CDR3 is TGCGCCAGCAGCTTGAGGTCGGGGACAGAGGATAACTATGGCTACACCTTC. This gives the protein CASSLRSGTEDNYGYTF.

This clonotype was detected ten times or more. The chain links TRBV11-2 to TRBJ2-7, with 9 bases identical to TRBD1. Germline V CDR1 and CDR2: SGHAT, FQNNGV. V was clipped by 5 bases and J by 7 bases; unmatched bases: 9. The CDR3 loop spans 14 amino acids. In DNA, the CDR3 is TGTGCCAGCAGCCCAGGGACAGGGTCGAGGGAGCAGTACTTC. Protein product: CASSPGTGSREQYF.

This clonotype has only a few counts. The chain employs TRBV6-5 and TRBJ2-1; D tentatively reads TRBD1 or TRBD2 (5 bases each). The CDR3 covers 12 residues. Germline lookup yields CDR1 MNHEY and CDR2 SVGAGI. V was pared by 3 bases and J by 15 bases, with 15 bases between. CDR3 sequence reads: CASSYGDPRRFF. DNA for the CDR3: TGTGCCAGCAGTTATGGGGACCCACGGCGGTTCTTC.

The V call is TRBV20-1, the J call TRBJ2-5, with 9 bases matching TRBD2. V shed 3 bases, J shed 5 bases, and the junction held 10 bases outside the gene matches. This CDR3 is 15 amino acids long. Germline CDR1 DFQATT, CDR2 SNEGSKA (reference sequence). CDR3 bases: TGCAGTGCTAGGAAGCTGCGGGAGGGCCCGGAGACCCAGTACTTC. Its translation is CSARKLREGPETQYF.

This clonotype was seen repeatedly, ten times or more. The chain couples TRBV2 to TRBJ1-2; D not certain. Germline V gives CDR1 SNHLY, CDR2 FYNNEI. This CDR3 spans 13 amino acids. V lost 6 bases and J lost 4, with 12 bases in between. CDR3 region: CASSQDGSYGYTF. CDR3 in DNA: TGTGCCAGCAGCCAGGACGGAAGCTATGGCTACACCTTC. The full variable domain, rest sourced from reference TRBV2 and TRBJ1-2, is EPEVTQTPSHQVTQMGQEVILRCVPISNHLYFYWYRQILGQKVEFLVSFYNNEISEKSEIFDDQFSVERPDGSNFTLKIRSTKLEDSAMYFCASSQDGSYGYTFGSGTRLTVV.

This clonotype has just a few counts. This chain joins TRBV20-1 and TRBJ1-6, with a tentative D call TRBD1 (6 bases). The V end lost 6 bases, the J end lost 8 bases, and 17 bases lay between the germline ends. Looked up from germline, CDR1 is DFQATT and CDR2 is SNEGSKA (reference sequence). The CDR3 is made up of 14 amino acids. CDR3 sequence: CSAPPGGQDSPLHF. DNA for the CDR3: TGCAGTGCCCCCCCTGGGGGCCAGGATTCACCCCTCCACTTT.

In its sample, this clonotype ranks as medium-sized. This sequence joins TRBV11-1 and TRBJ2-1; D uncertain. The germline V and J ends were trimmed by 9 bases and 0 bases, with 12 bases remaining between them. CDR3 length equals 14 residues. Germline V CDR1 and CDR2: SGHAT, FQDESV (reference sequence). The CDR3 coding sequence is TGTGCCAGTATCGACAAGTACTCCTACAATGAGCAGTTCTTC. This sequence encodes CASIDKYSYNEQFF.

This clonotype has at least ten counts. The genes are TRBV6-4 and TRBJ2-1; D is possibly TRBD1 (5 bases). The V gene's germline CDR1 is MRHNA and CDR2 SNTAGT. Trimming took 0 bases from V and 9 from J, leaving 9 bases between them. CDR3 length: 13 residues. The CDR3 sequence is CASSDSERGEQFF. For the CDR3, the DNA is TGTGCCAGCAGTGACTCTGAAAGGGGTGAGCAGTTCTTC.